This T cell receptor (beta chain) was profiled in a study of T-cell reconstitution after alpha-beta-depleted transplantation in children. Researchers prepared the TCRbeta library using unique molecular identifiers, the study reports. MiXCR, applied by TCRdb to the PCR reads, yields one record per CDR3 protein. The table shows 500,000 to 600,000 distinct CDR3 sequences, with approximately 16% occurring only once. The V and J ends lost 1 base and 0 bases respectively, with 7 bases between them. The CDR3 totals 15 residues. Germline CDR1 is LNHNV and CDR2 is YYDKDF (reference sequence). The source was PBMCs from the stem cell graft donor, collected from the stem cell graft. The clonotype comes from a human donor who donated a stem cell graft to a child with acute lymphoblastic leukemia. This chain connects TRBV15 to TRBJ2-1; D is ambiguous. The CDR3 spells CATSRGRSSYNEQFF. DNA of the CDR3: TGTGCCACCAGCAGAGGCAGGAGCTCCTACAATGAGCAGTTCTTC.